Presented here are 25 T cell receptor beta chains from one specimen sequenced in a study of blood T cell repertoires in COVID-19. Assay used: immunoSEQ multiplex PCR; TCRdb lists only in-frame clones, some missing. Counted here are more than 85,000 clones, roughly 84% occurring once; the ten biggest clones make up approximately 7%. The specimen was peripheral blood. These receptor sequences come from a woman between 50 and 59 years old with acute or convalescent COVID-19.

The chain uses TRBV5-1 and TRBJ1-1; 9 bases fit TRBD1. Germline V gene data show CDR1 as SGHRS and CDR2 as YFSETQ. With 7 bases clipped from V and 0 bases from J, the junction kept 7 bases outside the gene matches. CDR3 length: 15 residues. CDR3 region: CASGDRVNMNTEAFF. Here the CDR3 DNA reads TGCGCCAGCGGGGACAGGGTAAACATGAACACTGAAGCTTTCTTT.

The chain uses TRBV7-9 and TRBJ1-4; D is unclear. Per germline, CDR1 SEHNR and CDR2 FQNEAQ (reference sequence). V lost 5 bases and J 5 bases, leaving 12 bases between the germline ends. The CDR3 extends over 14 amino acids. The DNA of the CDR3 is TGTGCCAGCAGCGGCTTTTCTTCGAATGAAAAACTGTTTTTT. Translating gives CASSGFSSNEKLFF.

The chain uses TRBV19 and TRBJ2-2, with TRBD1 matching over 8 bases. CDR1 is LNHDA and CDR2 is SQIVND in the germline V gene (reference sequence). CDR3 length: 15 residues. V dropped 0 bases and J dropped 6; count of bases not matched to a gene: 3. CDR3 protein: CASSIDLTGAGELFF. Written as DNA, the CDR3 is TGTGCCAGTAGTATAGATCTGACAGGGGCCGGGGAGCTGTTTTTT.

The chain recombines TRBV28 with TRBJ2-5, with 8 nucleotides matching TRBD1. In germline, CDR1 is MDHEN, CDR2 SYDVKM. Germline trimming cut 3 bases from V and 4 bases from J; bases unmatched to any gene: 4. There are 14 residues in the CDR3. The CDR3 DNA follows: TGTGCCAGCAGTTTGCCCGACAGGGGAGAGACCCAGTACTTC. Translation: CASSLPDRGETQYF.

The CDR3 region is CAGSRDTSSPLHF. CDR3 sequence (DNA): TGTGCCGGGTCCCGGGACACCAGTTCACCCCTCCACTTT. This chain uses TRBV28 with TRBJ1-6; tentative D call: TRBD1 (6 bases). V lost 11 bases, J lost 9 bases, and 17 bases lay in between. CDR3 length: 13 residues. Germline CDR1 reads MDHEN; CDR2 reads SYDVKM.

V gene TRBV28 combines with J gene TRBJ2-1, with D uncertain. The ends were cut back, 3 bases at V and 0 bases at J, with 12 bases in the middle. This CDR3 spans 16 amino acids. Germline V lookup: CDR1 MDHEN, CDR2 SYDVKM. DNA of the CDR3: TGTGCCAGCAGTTTCTCGCCCTGGAGCTCCTACAATGAGCAGTTCTTC. This encodes CASSFSPWSSYNEQFF.

The chain has TRBV2 and TRBJ2-3; 7 bases are a match to TRBD2. V gave up 2 bases and J gave up 6 bases; unmatched junction bases: 5. The CDR3 loop spans 14 amino acids. Per germline, CDR1 SNHLY and CDR2 FYNNEI. The CDR3 DNA is TGTGCCAGCAGTGAAAATGGAGCGGGGGATACGCAGTATTTT. Its protein product is CASSENGAGDTQYF.

This chain joins TRBV7-9 and TRBJ1-2; the D gene is possibly TRBD1 (5 bases). CDR1 and CDR2 (germline): SEHNR, FQNEAQ (reference sequence). V lost 3 bases and J lost 4, with 24 bases in between. This CDR3 is 18 amino acids long. The CDR3 region is CASSFLGYGAAGLYGYTF. The CDR3 nucleotides read TGTGCCAGCAGCTTCCTGGGATATGGGGCAGCGGGACTCTATGGCTACACCTTC.

The chain uses TRBV28 and TRBJ2-3, with TRBD2 matching over 7 bases. Germline assignment: CDR1 MDHEN and CDR2 SYDVKM. This CDR3 is built from 15 residues. V shed 4 bases and J 7 bases; nucleotides not matched to a gene: 11. CDR3 loop: CASSSHSSGLNTQYF. The CDR3 DNA sequence: TGTGCCAGCAGTTCCCATAGTAGCGGGTTGAATACGCAGTATTTT. Full variable domain (rest looked up from reference TRBV28 and TRBJ2-3): DVKVTQSSRYLVKRTGEKVFLECVQDMDHENMFWYRQDPGLGLRLIYFSYDVKMKEKGDIPEGYSVSREKKERFSLILESASTNQTSMYLCASSSHSSGLNTQYFGPGTRLTVL.

V and J are TRBV6-5 and TRBJ1-1, with D maybe TRBD1 (5 bases). The germline gives CDR1 MNHEY, CDR2 SVGAGI. This CDR3 region has 15 residues. V dropped 3 bases and J dropped 2 bases, with 13 bases sitting between them. This chain's CDR3 is CASSYSQAGNTEAFF. The DNA for the CDR3 is TGTGCCAGCAGTTATTCACAGGCCGGCAACACTGAAGCTTTCTTT.

The V and J genes are TRBV20-1 and TRBJ2-3; D may be TRBD2 (7 bases). This CDR3 spans 14 amino acids. Trimming pared 3 bases from V and 4 bases from J, leaving 14 bases between. Germline CDR1 and CDR2: DFQATT and SNEGSKA (reference sequence). CDR3 sequence (DNA): TGCAGTGCTAGTTTCCCCGGGGGGCCAGATACGCAGTATTTT. It specifies CSASFPGGPDTQYF.

This sequence joins TRBV10-3 and TRBJ2-2; maybe TRBD1 (5 bases). Germline V gene sequence: CDR1 ENHRY, CDR2 SYGVKD. The CDR3 extends over 15 amino acids. V was cut by 4 bases and J by 6 bases, with 15 bases left in between. The CDR3 coding sequence is TGTGCCATCAGTGCGTGGCAGGGTGGGGCCGGGGAGCTGTTTTTT. It encodes CAISAWQGGAGELFF.

V and J are TRBV19 and TRBJ1-4; possible D gene TRBD1, 5 bases. Germline CDR1 reads LNHDA; CDR2 reads SQIVND (reference sequence). V was clipped by 6 bases and J by 6 bases, with 11 bases between them. The CDR3 is 13 residues long. The DNA for the CDR3 is TGTGCCAGTAGCCTCCTCAGGGATGAAAAACTGTTTTTT. Protein product: CASSLLRDEKLFF.

This chain joins TRBV7-8 and TRBJ1-2; no reliable D call. CDR3 length: 14 amino acids. V lost 5 bases and J lost 4, with 14 bases in between. The germline CDR1 and CDR2 sequences are SGHVS and FQNEAQ. The CDR3 bases are TGTGCCAGCAGCCCGAGTCCCGGAGGCTATGGCTACACCTTC. Its translation is CASSPSPGGYGYTF.

CDR3 DNA sequence: TGTGCCAGTAGTTTGGGACAGGGGGGATATGAAGCTTTCTTT. It translates to CASSLGQGGYEAFF. The chain combines TRBV19 with TRBJ1-1; 11 bases align to TRBD1. Germline CDR1 reads LNHDA; CDR2 reads SQIVND (reference sequence). V lost 5 bases to trimming and J lost 7 bases; unmatched junction nucleotides: 6. The CDR3 consists of 14 residues.

V is TRBV10-3 and J is TRBJ1-1; D is unresolved. Germline V lookup: CDR1 ENHRY, CDR2 SYGVKD. V lost 4 bases, J lost 2 bases, and 11 bases lay in between. This CDR3 comprises 14 residues. DNA of the CDR3: TGTGCCATCAGTGCGCAAAACACCAACACTGAAGCTTTCTTT. Translation gives CAISAQNTNTEAFF.

This clone was detected once. The V call is TRBV9, the J call TRBJ2-3; D might be TRBD2 (5 bases). V was clipped by 2 bases and J by 2 bases, with 12 bases between them. CDR1 is SGDLS, CDR2 YYNGEE, per germline. The CDR3 totals 15 residues. CDR3 residues: CASSVSVLNTDTQYF. The CDR3 DNA sequence: TGTGCCAGCAGCGTTAGCGTTCTTAACACAGATACGCAGTATTTT.

This clone was picked up a small number of times. The chain uses TRBV6-5 and TRBJ2-1, with 8 nucleotides matching TRBD2. V was pared by 6 bases and J by 8 bases, with 9 bases of the junction left unmatched. The V gene's germline CDR1 is MNHEY and CDR2 SVGAGI. This CDR3 is built from 14 residues. DNA of the CDR3: TGTGCCAGCAGAGTAGCGGGGTCGGGCGATGAGCAGTTCTTC. Amino acid sequence: CASRVAGSGDEQFF.

The CDR3 sequence: CASSESRGAFF. DNA for the CDR3: TGTGCCAGCAGTGAATCCAGGGGAGCTTTCTTT. The V gene is TRBV25-1, the J gene TRBJ1-1; a possible D gene is TRBD1 (6 bases). The CDR3 is 11 residues long. Germline V gene sequence: CDR1 MGHDK, CDR2 SYGVNS. The V and J ends lost 1 base and 10 bases respectively, with 7 bases between them.

This clone came up a few times. V is TRBV18 and J is TRBJ1-4, with TRBD1 as a possible D gene (5 bases). Between the trimmed V and J ends, which lost 6 bases and 4 bases, there was a span of 12 bases. This CDR3 spans 14 amino acids. Germline CDR1 reads KGHSH; CDR2 reads LQKENI. The CDR3 here is CASSKDRNNEKLFF. CDR3 sequence (DNA): TGTGCCAGCTCCAAAGACAGAAATAATGAAAAACTGTTTTTT.

This chain connects TRBV11-2 to TRBJ1-1; 8 bases align to TRBD1. Trimming removed 1 base from V and 6 bases from J; junction bases left unmatched: 7. This CDR3 comprises 15 residues. From germline, CDR1 is SGHAT and CDR2 FQNNGV. The CDR3 sequence is CASSLGRGRMAEAFF. DNA of the CDR3: TGTGCCAGCAGCTTAGGCAGGGGGCGTATGGCTGAAGCTTTCTTT.

The gene calls are TRBV7-6 and TRBJ2-3; 14 nucleotides align to TRBD2. From germline, CDR1 is SGHVS and CDR2 FNYEAQ. V lost 3 bases and J lost 6; bases outside the gene matches: 8. The CDR3 loop spans 17 amino acids. DNA for the CDR3: TGTGCCAGCAGCTTCCCAGGACTAGCGGGGGGCGGGGATACGCAGTATTTT. Translation: CASSFPGLAGGGDTQYF.

The V call is TRBV5-1, the J call TRBJ1-3, with a possible D match to TRBD1 (5 bases). The germline V gene has CDR1 SGHRS and CDR2 YFSETQ. V was trimmed by 5 bases and J by 4 bases, leaving 16 bases between them. CDR3 size: 15 residues. CDR3 sequence: CASRDARGSGNTIYF. The CDR3, as DNA: TGCGCCAGCAGGGACGCCCGGGGGTCGGGAAACACCATATATTTT.

The chain is built from TRBV9 and TRBJ2-3; D is undetermined. The V and J ends lost 0 bases and 0 bases respectively, with 17 bases between them. This CDR3 contains 18 residues. The V gene's germline CDR1 is SGDLS and CDR2 YYNGEE. The CDR3 is CASSVEVSGFTSTDTQYF. In DNA, the CDR3 is TGTGCCAGCAGCGTAGAGGTTTCGGGTTTTACCAGCACAGATACGCAGTATTTT.

CDR3: CASSLRQRIPFF. DNA of the CDR3: TGTGCCAGCAGTTTAAGACAGAGGATCCCGTTCTTC. The chain uses TRBV28 and TRBJ2-1; possible D gene TRBD1, 5 bases. Trimming cost V 2 bases and J 15 bases, with 14 bases left between them. The CDR3 runs 12 residues. Germline values: CDR1 MDHEN, CDR2 SYDVKM. The full variable domain, its missing parts supplied by reference TRBV28 and TRBJ2-1, is DVKVTQSSRYLVKRTGEKVFLECVQDMDHENMFWYRQDPGLGLRLIYFSYDVKMKEKGDIPEGYSVSREKKERFSLILESASTNQTSMYLCASSLRQRIPFFGPGTRLTVL.